Listed here is a single T cell receptor beta chain. The V end was cut by 2 bases, the J end by 3 bases, with 8 bases between. From germline, CDR1 is MNHNY and CDR2 SVGAGI (reference sequence). This CDR3 is built from 13 residues. Profiling relied on immunoSEQ multiplex PCR, and the TCRdb table lists in-frame clones only, not all of them. The data show around 81,000 clones, roughly 80% seen once. This entry belongs to a study of radiation and T cells in renal cell carcinoma. Time point indicated: blood 4 weeks post-SBRT, at nephrectomy. The treatment here: 15 Gy SBRT to primary tumor, nephrectomy 4 weeks later.

The source was blood, collected from a patient whose treatment included radiotherapy and nephrectomy. This receptor was identified in a man in his fifties or sixties with renal cell carcinoma. The rearrangement joins TRBV6-6 to TRBJ2-7; D is unresolved. CDR3 region: CASSYLNSYEQYF. In nucleotides, the CDR3 is TGTGCCAGCAGTTACCTCAACAGCTACGAGCAGTACTTC.